The clone carrying this T cell receptor beta chain came up a few times. What it binds is not known. TCRdb re-derived calls from the reads in MiXCR, one entry per CDR3 protein. The data hold 160,000 or so distinct CDR3 sequences, with 20% to 25% observed a single time. These data are taken from a study of T cell repertoires in cytomegalovirus infection. Study at large: Public TCR beta signature analysis indicated the presence of both CMV infection and matching HLA type. General study points: Pooled public TCR beta family frequency picked out CMV carriers with the relevant HLA. In two of eight donors, the top clonotype was HLA-C-restricted CMV-specific.

The CDR3 spans 16 residues. The V segment lost 4 bases and the J segment 0 bases; nucleotides outside the gene matches: 8. Germline V gene data show CDR1 as MNHEY and CDR2 as SMNVEV (reference sequence). The starting material was CD8+ T cells from cultured PBMCs, obtained from culture after CMV antigen stimulation. This chain connects TRBV27 to TRBJ1-2, with 7 bases lining up with TRBD1. The receptor comes from a human donor in good health (CMV status not recorded). Some clones in this sample may be carry-over from other donors' samples. The CDR3, as DNA: TGTGCCAGCAGTTCGCATCGGACAGGCACTAACTATGGCTACACCTTC. Translated: CASSSHRTGTNYGYTF.